The table lists the clone carrying this TCR beta chain with a few counts. The study made its TCR cDNA through 5'RACE template switching. That step introduced a universal primer site along with UMIs. Via MiXCR, TCRdb re-called the 5' RACE reads, giving one row per CDR3 protein. The sample lists approximately 58,000 distinct CDR3 sequences, approximately 6% occurring once. The source of the sample is a study of T cells after yellow fever vaccination. Study-level background: Tscm, CM, EM and EMRA memory subsets were sorted by CD3, CD45RA, CCR7 and CD95. When fractions had low cell numbers, they were prepared with SMART-Seq v4 Ultra Low Input.

In germline, CDR1 is SEHNR, CDR2 FQNEAQ (reference sequence). Trimming took off 5 bases at V and 2 bases at J, with 24 bases between the two ends. The CDR3 spans 19 residues. Sequenced material: PBMCs, either bulk or a sorted T-cell subset (CD4+, CD8+, memory, or dextramer-sorted; not recorded which), taken on the day of the yellow fever booster vaccination. The chain joins TRBV7-9 to TRBJ2-2, with D maybe TRBD1 (6 bases). The TCR originated in a man aged 18 to 30 who received the YFV17D yellow fever vaccine. In DNA, the CDR3 is TGTGCCAGCAGCCCCTTCGGACAGTTACAATACCTAAACACCGGGGAGCTGTTTTTT. Translated: CASSPFGQLQYLNTGELFF.